This T cell receptor beta chain was sequenced for a study of cytomegalovirus exposure and HLA in healthy donors. Study conclusions and caveats: Links to common viral pathogens appeared, in a later analysis, for several of the most significant clusters.

Primers for the PCR totalled 60 Vbeta and 13 Jbeta. The table came from immunoSEQ multiplex PCR; TCRdb's copy has only in-frame clones and leaves some out. The sample records 95,000 to 100,000 clones, over 60% being singletons. V lost 5 bases and J lost 4; bases outside the gene matches: 3. Germline V gives CDR1 PRHDT, CDR2 FYEKMQ (reference sequence). This CDR3 is 14 amino acids long. A note on this clone: The antigen is undetermined.

This chain joins TRBV13 and TRBJ2-5, with TRBD2 matching 11 bases. This receptor was taken from a female donor in good health and CMV-seronegative. Sequenced sample: PBMCs. The CDR3 DNA is TGTGCCAGCAGCACTACTAGCGGGGGAGAGACCCAGTACTTC. Translated: CASSTTSGGETQYF.